The next 5 T cell receptor beta chains were all read from a single sample in a study of T cell repertoires in cytomegalovirus infection. Using its own MiXCR run on the reads, TCRdb lists one record per CDR3 protein. The repertoire holds roughly 300,000 distinct CDR3 sequences, with over 20% as singletons. The sequencing input was PBMCs. Source of these receptors: a human donor in good health (CMV status not recorded). Some clones in this sample may be carry-over from other donors' samples.

There are a few counts of this clonotype. This rearrangement joins TRBV7-3 to TRBJ2-1; a weak D match, TRBD2 (5 bases). Germline assignment: CDR1 SGHTA and CDR2 FQGTGA. This CDR3 is built from 13 residues. V lost 10 bases to trimming and J lost 5 bases, with 15 bases between them. CDR3 coding DNA: TGTGCCACTTTGGAGAGAGGGAACAATGAGCAGTTCTTC. It codes for CATLERGNNEQFF.

In nucleotides, the CDR3 is TGCGCCAGCAGCGTGGACAGGGTAACCTACGAGCAGTACTTC. Protein: CASSVDRVTYEQYF. The chain uses TRBV5-1 and TRBJ2-7, with 8 bases aligning to TRBD1. The ends lost 4 bases at V and 2 bases at J; junction bases unmatched: 5. The germline V gene encodes CDR1 SGHRS and CDR2 YFSETQ. There are 14 residues in the CDR3.

The gene calls are TRBV28 and TRBJ2-3; 10 bases are shared with TRBD2. There are 17 residues in the CDR3. V lost 3 bases to trimming and J lost 0 bases; unmatched junction nucleotides: 6. The germline V gene encodes CDR1 MDHEN and CDR2 SYDVKM. The CDR3 DNA is TGTGCCAGCAGTTTCGTGGGGACTAGCGAAAGCACAGATACGCAGTATTTT. Translated: CASSFVGTSESTDTQYF.

This clonotype was seen a handful of times. This chain links TRBV5-1 with TRBJ2-1; D not certain. Germline V gives CDR1 SGHRS, CDR2 YFSETQ. The CDR3 extends over 13 amino acids. V was trimmed by 5 bases and J by 5 bases, leaving 11 bases between them. The CDR3 DNA reads as TGCGCCAGCAGACCGGGCCCCAACAATGAGCAGTTCTTC. This sequence encodes CASRPGPNNEQFF. Supplemented by reference TRBV5-1 and TRBJ2-1, the full variable domain reads KAGVTQTPRYLIKTRGQQVTLSCSPISGHRSVSWYQQTPGQGLQFLFEYFSETQRNKGNFPGRFSGRQFSNSRSEMNVSTLELGDSALYLCASRPGPNNEQFFGPGTRLTVL.

This clonotype appeared a few times. The rearrangement links TRBV7-2 to TRBJ2-7, with a possible D match to TRBD1 (6 bases). The germline V gene has CDR1 SGHTA and CDR2 FQGNSA. The V gene lost 1 base and the J gene lost 4 bases, with 14 bases spanning the gap. CDR3 length equals 15 residues. The CDR3 reads CASSLVGGEAYEQYF. The CDR3 nucleotides read TGTGCCAGCAGCTTAGTAGGGGGAGAGGCTTACGAGCAGTACTTC. The full variable domain, completed using reference TRBV7-2 and TRBJ2-7, is GAGVSQSPSNKVTEKGKDVELRCDPISGHTALYWYRQSLGQGLEFLIYFQGNSAPDKSGLPSDRFSAERTGGSVSTLTIQRTQQEDSAVYLCASSLVGGEAYEQYFGPGTRLTVT.